One sample yielded the 13 T cell receptor beta chains listed below, sequenced in a study of T cell repertoires in cytomegalovirus infection. For these TCRs, the target antigens are not known. TCRdb analysed the reads with MiXCR anew, one entry per CDR3 protein. Here the sample spans about 55,000 distinct CDR3 sequences, about 18% being singletons. The source material was CD8+ T cells from cultured PBMCs, sampled from culture after CMV antigen stimulation. The origin of the receptors is a human donor in good health (CMV status not recorded). Some clones in this sample may be carry-over from other donors' samples.

The table lists this clonotype with many counts. The chain carries TRBV12-3 or TRBV12-4 and TRBJ2-7; either TRBD1 or TRBD2 may fit D (5 bases each). V shed 6 bases and J shed 5 bases, with 11 bases lying between them. The CDR3 is 12 amino acids. The CDR3, as DNA: TGTGCCAGCAGGACTACAGGTGACGAGCAGTACTTC. This translates into CASRTTGDEQYF.

This clonotype was detected only a few times. The chain carries TRBV5-1 and TRBJ2-1; possible D gene TRBD2, 6 bases. Germline V CDR1 and CDR2: SGHRS, YFSETQ. The CDR3 loop spans 16 amino acids. The V and J ends lost 5 bases and 3 bases respectively, with 18 bases between them. This CDR3 reads CASRFNGDLFYNEQFF. In nucleotides, the CDR3 is TGCGCCAGCAGGTTTAACGGGGACTTATTCTACAATGAGCAGTTCTTC.

CDR3 loop: CASSIGPDPTYEQYF. CDR3 DNA: TGTGCCAGTAGTATTGGTCCGGACCCAACCTACGAGCAGTACTTC. This chain links TRBV19 with TRBJ2-7; the D is unclear. Germline V lookup: CDR1 LNHDA, CDR2 SQIVND (reference sequence). Trimming stripped 3 bases from V and 2 bases from J, with 14 bases between. The CDR3 loop spans 15 amino acids.

The V gene is TRBV28, the J gene TRBJ2-7; 11 bases are shared with TRBD2. V was clipped by 3 bases and J by 3 bases; unmatched bases: 10. CDR1 MDHEN and CDR2 SYDVKM come from the germline V gene. CDR3 size: 17 residues. The CDR3 sequence is CASSLGLAGGTLYEQYF. CDR3 bases: TGTGCCAGCAGTTTGGGCCTAGCGGGAGGAACTCTCTACGAGCAGTACTTC.

This clonotype came up a few times. The rearrangement uses TRBV29-1 and TRBJ2-7; 11 positions agree with TRBD2. This CDR3 has 15 residues. Germline V CDR1 and CDR2: SQVTM, ANQGSEA. V was clipped by 6 bases and J by 3 bases; unmatched bases: 10. CDR3 bases: TGCAGCGTCCTGGGGACTAGCGGAGTGGGCTACGAGCAGTACTTC. Translating gives CSVLGTSGVGYEQYF.

On this clonotype itself: Just one base apart from a much larger clone, this may be a read error. V is TRBV6-5 and J is TRBJ2-1, with 8 bases identical to TRBD1. Germline trimming cut 6 bases from V and 2 bases from J; bases unmatched to any gene: 3. The CDR3 is 14 residues long. Germline CDR1 is MNHEY and CDR2 is SVGAGI. Here the CDR3 reads CASSQQGAYNEQFF. The CDR3 DNA follows: TGTGCCAGCAGCCAACAGGGGGCCTACAATGAGCAGTTCTTC.

Only a few counts were recorded for this clonotype. The genes are TRBV28 and TRBJ2-1; the D gene could be TRBD1 or TRBD2 (5 bases each). V lost 6 bases and J 0 bases, leaving 12 bases between the germline ends. This CDR3 is built from 15 residues. Germline V gene sequence: CDR1 MDHEN, CDR2 SYDVKM. CDR3 sequence: CASRILDSSYNEQFF. The CDR3 DNA reads as TGTGCCAGCAGGATACTAGACAGCTCCTACAATGAGCAGTTCTTC.

This clonotype was seen a handful of times. V usage is TRBV7-6 and J usage is TRBJ2-1; perhaps D is TRBD1 or TRBD2 (5 bases each). The V gene's germline CDR1 is SGHVS and CDR2 FNYEAQ. The CDR3 has 13 amino acids. V was pared by 5 bases and J by 12 bases, with 17 bases between. The CDR3: CASSVSPGPMQFF. CDR3 nucleotides: TGTGCCAGCAGCGTCTCGCCGGGACCTATGCAGTTCTTC.

V gene TRBV6-6 combines with J gene TRBJ1-5, with D maybe TRBD1 (5 bases). The CDR3 is made up of 17 amino acids. Looked up from germline, CDR1 is MNHNY and CDR2 is SVGAGI (reference sequence). V was shortened by 6 bases and J by 0 bases, with 18 bases between the two germline ends. CDR3 region: CASSEHTRQYSNQPQHF. The CDR3, as DNA: TGTGCCAGCAGCGAACACACCAGACAGTATAGCAATCAGCCCCAGCATTTT.

The chain joins TRBV9 to TRBJ2-7; TRBD1 is a possible D gene (5 bases). There are 15 residues in the CDR3. The V gene lost 4 bases and the J gene lost 1 base, with 15 bases spanning the gap. Germline lookup yields CDR1 SGDLS and CDR2 YYNGEE. CDR3 nucleotide sequence: TGTGCCAGCAGCTACCAAGGGGAATCGTCCTACGAGCAGTACTTC. Its translation: CASSYQGESSYEQYF.

Ten or more counts support this clonotype. The chain has TRBV7-2 and TRBJ2-1; no reliable D call. Per germline, CDR1 SGHTA and CDR2 FQGNSA. V was pared by 5 bases and J by 8 bases, with 16 bases between. The CDR3 extends over 14 amino acids. The CDR3 region has the DNA TGTGCCAGCAGCCTCTTGACGCTTTCGGATGAGCAGTTCTTC. Translated, it gives CASSLLTLSDEQFF. Full variable domain (missing parts from reference TRBV7-2 and TRBJ2-1): GAGVSQSPSNKVTEKGKDVELRCDPISGHTALYWYRQSLGQGLEFLIYFQGNSAPDKSGLPSDRFSAERTGGSVSTLTIQRTQQEDSAVYLCASSLLTLSDEQFFGPGTRLTVL.

The J gene is TRBJ2-3, the V gene TRBV7-2; 10 bases are a match to TRBD2. Germline trimming cut 5 bases from V and 0 bases from J; bases unmatched to any gene: 14. Looked up from germline, CDR1 is SGHTA and CDR2 is FQGNSA. The CDR3 contains 19 residues. The CDR3 DNA follows: TGTGCCAGCAGCCTACTCAGCGGGGGGGTACGAATTAGCACAGATACGCAGTATTTT. The encoded protein is CASSLLSGGVRISTDTQYF.

The chain has TRBV10-3 and TRBJ2-1; 8 bases agree with TRBD2. J lost 8 bases, V lost 0 bases, and 6 bases had no gene match. CDR3 length: 15 amino acids. The germline CDR1 and CDR2 sequences are ENHRY and SYGVKD. This CDR3 is CAISESSGVSDEQFF. The CDR3 nucleotides read TGTGCCATCAGTGAGTCTAGCGGGGTTTCGGATGAGCAGTTCTTC.